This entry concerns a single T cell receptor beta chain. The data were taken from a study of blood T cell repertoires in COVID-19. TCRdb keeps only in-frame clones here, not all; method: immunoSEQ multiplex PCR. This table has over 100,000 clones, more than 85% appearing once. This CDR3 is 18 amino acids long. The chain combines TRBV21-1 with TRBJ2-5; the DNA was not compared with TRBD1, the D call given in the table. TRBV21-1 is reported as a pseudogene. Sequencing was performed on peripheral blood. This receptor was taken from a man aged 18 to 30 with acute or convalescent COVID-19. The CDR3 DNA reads TGTGCCAGCAGCCATACTCACAGTGGGACAGGGCGTAGGGAGACCCAGTACTTC. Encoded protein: CASSHTHSGTGRRETQYF.